Listed below are T cell receptor beta chains from one sample, sequenced in a study of blood T cell repertoires in COVID-19. The assay was immunoSEQ multiplex PCR, and TCRdb's table has in-frame clones only and misses some. The data show around 250,000 clones, around 80% seen once. Material for sequencing was peripheral blood. The receptors come from a woman aged 18-35 years with acute or convalescent COVID-19. Both conserved end residues are part of each CDR3. Fields, in order: J gene, V gene, CDR3 protein.

J gene: TRBJ1-1
V gene: TRBV30
CDR3 protein: CAWRVPQGRGEAFF

J gene: TRBJ2-2
V gene: TRBV9
CDR3 protein: CASSVGLGSGSANTGELFF

J gene: TRBJ2-5
V gene: TRBV7-2
CDR3 protein: CASSLAPGQGKTQYF

J gene: TRBJ1-3
V gene: TRBV23-1
CDR3 protein: CASSQSQGFPSGNTIYF

J gene: TRBJ2-7
V gene: TRBV6-5
CDR3 protein: CASHRGNAYEQYF

J gene: TRBJ1-4
V gene: TRBV28
CDR3 protein: CASTLTGFNEKLFF

J gene: TRBJ1-5
V gene: TRBV27
CDR3 protein: CASSFRRGTWNQPQHF

J gene: TRBJ2-3
V gene: TRBV4-3
CDR3 protein: CASSQDEGIGSGTDTQYF

J gene: TRBJ2-1
V gene: TRBV9
CDR3 protein: CASSHPRNKGQGANNEQFF

J gene: TRBJ2-2
V gene: TRBV30
CDR3 protein: CASSRGGELFF

J gene: TRBJ2-1
V gene: TRBV9
CDR3 protein: CASSVAPRANNEQFF

J gene: TRBJ1-2
V gene: TRBV27
CDR3 protein: CASSFGQPSGVRGYTF